This entry lists 3 T cell receptor beta chains sequenced from one sample in a study of T cell responses to AZD1222 COVID-19 vaccine. TCRdb keeps only in-frame clones here, not all; method: immunoSEQ multiplex PCR. The table shows about 140,000 clones, with approximately 90% occurring only once. Sequencing was performed on peripheral blood, taken on day 0 of AZD1222 vaccination. Receptor source: an adult in good health.

The CDR3 protein is CASSHGGTRPKNGEQYF. The CDR3 DNA sequence: TGTGCCAGCAGCCATGGGGGTACTAGACCGAAAAATGGGGAGCAGTACTTC. The V and J genes are TRBV9 and TRBJ2-7; either TRBD1 or TRBD2 may fit D (5 bases each). V lost 4 bases to trimming and J lost 7 bases, with 27 bases between them. Germline CDR1 is SGDLS and CDR2 is YYNGEE. The CDR3 is 17 residues long.

The chain links TRBV6-1 to TRBJ2-1; 8 bases align to TRBD2. The germline CDR1 and CDR2 sequences are MNHNS and SASEGT. V shed 2 bases, J shed 14 bases, and the junction held 2 bases outside the gene matches. CDR3 length: 11 residues. The CDR3 DNA reads as TGTGCCAGCAGTGAAAAGCGGGAGAAGTTCTTC. This translates into CASSEKREKFF.

J is TRBJ2-1 and V is TRBV28, with 12 nucleotides matching TRBD2. J lost 4 bases, V lost 5 bases, and 3 bases had no gene match. This CDR3 spans 15 amino acids. The germline CDR1 and CDR2 sequences are MDHEN and SYDVKM. The CDR3 spells CASSPSGREYNEQFF. The CDR3 nucleotides are TGTGCCAGCAGTCCTAGCGGGAGGGAGTACAATGAGCAGTTCTTC.